This TCR beta chain is drawn from a study of response to subunit inactivated influenza vaccine. Study-wide points: A suggestion made by the authors is that each seasonal influenza vaccination recruits few new T cells.

This clonotype showed up just a few times. Its target is unknown. TCRdb re-called the RT-PCR reads through MiXCR, storing one row per CDR3 protein. The sample yields about 300,000 distinct CDR3 sequences, around a fifth seen once. The CDR3 has 14 residues. CDR1 and CDR2 (germline): MNHEY, SVGEGT. V was cut by 2 bases and J by 3 bases, with 10 bases left in between. The sequencing used PBMCs from blood, collected 21 months after vaccination. This TCR was recovered from a man between 50 and 69 years old who received an inactivated influenza vaccine. The rearrangement joins TRBV6-2 or TRBV6-3 to TRBJ2-5, with D possibly being TRBD1 (6 bases). The CDR3 coding sequence is TGTGCCAGCAGTTACGGGTCAGGGGAAGAGACCCAGTACTTC. Amino acids: CASSYGSGEETQYF.